This paragraph reports one TCR beta chain. The antigen this receptor binds is unknown. Base qualities are missing; no much larger clone stands one base away. The sample originates from a study of cytomegalovirus exposure and HLA in healthy donors (TCRdb year 2017). As for the study more broadly: In an earlier analysis of some 550 of the donors, roughly 300 Gb of sequence data and 90 million to 120 million unique TCR beta sequences from 180 million or so T cells were reported. Approximately 300 gigabases of sequencing data and around 80 million unique TCR sequences made up an early release that covered fewer than 650 HLA-typed donors. The genetic ancestry cluster associated with self-reported Caucasian donors included roughly four fifths of the 300 to 450 genotyped donors. The study aimed to test whether signatures of past pathogen exposure could be identified by cataloging public T cell receptors. The study used immunosequencing to profile the T cell repertoires of approximately 650 subjects and linked those repertoires to cytomegalovirus serostatus. A separate validation cohort of 100 to 150 different subjects was used in addition to the roughly 640-subject first cohort. To predict cytomegalovirus infection status, the study brought together high-throughput TCR immunosequencing, statistical association of individual TCRs with disease status, and machine learning. To study patterns of TCR occurrence, a later analysis re-analyzed previously published TCR beta repertoires from several hundred donors and added high-resolution HLA genotyping. The later analysis used no new phenotypic data to find candidate immune exposures, relying instead on TCR beta sequences and their occurrence across donors. To decide whether each TCR beta V gene segment behaved as functional or pseudogenic, an earlier analysis of approximately 600 of the donors relied on high-throughput TCR beta sequencing. Donor age, sex, ethnicity and CMV serostatus were collected together with the repertoire data. Genome-wide SNP genotypes for about three fifths of the roughly 670 donors were used in a later genetic analysis, which treated that subset as a discovery cohort. All discovery cohort repertoires had been generated on a single sequencing platform. Both class I and class II loci were covered by HLA typing, at four-digit resolution. Typing coverage varied by locus: about 629-640 donors for A, B, C, DRB1 and DQB1; 522 for DQA1; over 600 for DPA1; about 450 for DPB1. Because of strong linkage in the cohort, roughly five DR-DQ haplotypes were treated as single units for association and clustering. Among around 400 genotyped donors of the cohort, an average of about 240,000 unique TCR beta nucleotide sequences were sequenced per donor, roughly a sixth of them non-productive.

Spanning cysteine to phenylalanine, the CDR3 consists of 16 amino acids. The retained sequence is limited to the CDR3, 48 bases, with the frame set at the first base. CDR1 and CDR2, per the germline V gene, are SGDLS and YYNGEE. V trim: 4 bases; J trim: 3 bases; unmatched bases: 6. What the work shows at the level of the full study, not this receptor alone: Because some donors lacked HLA typing at each locus, the association tests relied only on the typed subset. According to the authors, the approach could potentially be generalized to other disease states and immunological phenotypes. While some public TCRs were present in many individuals, most TCR sequences turned up only very rarely across donors. A further reported finding was that TCR beta sequences accurately predicted the HLA-A and HLA-B alleles for most subjects in the first cohort. In a later analysis, most CMV-associated TCR beta chains were found to appear HLA-restricted, with HLA associations seemingly driven largely by CMV exposure. Several of the top co-occurrence clusters appeared to be linked to parvovirus B19, influenza, CMV and Epstein-Barr virus, according to a later analysis. A later genetic analysis reported fewer N-insertions in productive TCRs among donors in an Asian-associated ancestry cluster than the roughly 650-donor mean. When HLA alleles, especially DR and DQ, strongly co-occurred, attributing TCR associations to individual alleles was difficult. According to a later analysis, TCR association rates differed among HLA loci, with DRB1 alleles showing the most associated TCRs and HLA-C alleles showing the fewest. Fewer than 20 rarely observed V segments, including chromosome 9 orphons, were excluded from the earlier analysis of approximately 500 of the donors because counts were too low. In both the original and validation cohorts, the classifier was reported to diagnose cytomegalovirus status with high specificity and sensitivity. Linkage disequilibrium might explain the correlated functional status among segregating V segments, but an unknown experimental factor could not be ruled out. This cohort had only TCR beta chains sequenced, and the lack of alpha or paired-chain data limited which features could be detected. The sequencing pipeline was judged likely to have produced a cluster of highly shared sequence variants as a technical artifact. Some IMGT-functional V segments, including TRBV6-2 and TRBV6-3, could not be distinguished by the 87-base-pair reads and were therefore excluded. The study listed approximately 150 TCR beta chains as associated with cytomegalovirus. In a later analysis, around 17,000 TCR beta sequences were associated with specific HLA alleles at a false discovery rate of 0.05. Compared with equally common non-associated chains, HLA-associated TCR beta chains in a later analysis were more clonally expanded and had lower generation probabilities. V-gene and J-gene trimming of TCR beta chains was associated with a missense DCLRE1C variant in a later genetic analysis, and the association was replicated in an independent cohort. For the cohort, immune exposure information was limited to CMV serostatus. An earlier analysis of some 590 of the donors showed that most TCR beta V segments appeared in productive rearrangements either about 87% or about 30% of the time, which broadly matched IMGT annotations. Presence/absence analyses assumed roughly uniform sequencing depth across donors, an assumption that may not hold. In vitro tests confirmed that a few of the cytomegalovirus-associated TCR beta chains recognize cytomegalovirus antigens.

The library was made by the immunoSEQ multiplex PCR assay. A mixture of 60 forward primers for TCR Vbeta segments and 13 reverse primers for TCR Jbeta segments was used in the multiplex PCR. The CDR3 region of rearranged TCR beta genes was amplified from genomic DNA with a multiplex PCR assay. The amplified TCR beta libraries were sequenced on the Illumina HiSeq System as 87-base-pair reads. The study's own analysis went as follows. In a later analysis, some 80 million unique TCR beta chains were counted across the 650 to 750 repertoires, and some 10 million of these chains were shared by at least two donors. Raw reads were error-corrected and collapsed into unique sequences with a nearest-neighbor algorithm that merged closely related sequences to remove PCR and sequencing errors. Alignment of CDR3 sequences to IMGT reference sequences was used to assign V, D and J gene segments. For a sequence to be retained, a match of at least six nucleotides was required to both a V gene segment and a J gene segment. Rearrangements were classified as productive when the CDR3 lacked stop codons and remained in frame with V and J, and all other rearrangements were classified as non-productive. CDR3 was defined according to IMGT convention as the region running from the second conserved V-encoded cysteine to the conserved J-encoded phenylalanine. The earlier analysis of fewer than 700 of the donors excluded sequences that lacked an unambiguous match to a single V gene segment. In an earlier analysis of approximately 610 of the donors, V segments were called functional above 56.7% productive rearrangements and were called segregating when the between-donor standard deviation exceeded 5%. A statistical classification framework was built for diagnosing cytomegalovirus status from the catalog of TCR beta chain sequences. V and J gene assignment, in a later analysis, came from comparing TCR nucleotide sequences with IMGT/GENE-DB human TR gene sequences. Using the TCRdist pipeline, a later analysis assigned CDR3 sequences along with most-parsimonious VDJ recombination scenarios. A later analysis defined each TCR beta chain by its CDR3 amino acid sequence plus V-gene family, and excluded reads lacking a unique V-gene family. To address suspected cross-contamination and a sequencing artifact, a later analysis removed around 600 highly shared, low-generation-probability nucleotide sequences. In a later analysis, a clonal expansion index for each public chain was calculated from normalized within-repertoire ranks of inferred template counts. In a later analysis, generation probabilities were computed with a VDJ recombination model fitted to out-of-frame rearrangements, and the resulting probabilities were checked against IGoR. A later analysis scored TCR-TCR, TCR-HLA and TCR-CMV co-occurrence with hypergeometric tests, applying a repertoire-size bias correction to TCR pairs. In a later analysis, false discovery rates were estimated by permuting HLA or CMV assignments 20 times. A later analysis grouped co-occurring TCRs with DBSCAN, adding TCRdist sequence similarity when clustering within HLA-allele-positive subsets. Co-occurrence clustering excluded repertoires with fewer than 30,000 or more than 120,000 public chains, plus five with anomalous nucleotide sharing. This is the immuneACCESS table as TCRdb keeps it, with only in-frame sequences that have V and J called. A part of the clones is gone; compared with another copy, unresolved V genes explain less than half, and the rest is unexplained. That table is the source of V, J and clone size, and D and trimming were worked out from the DNA. In this sample the table shows some 170,000 clones, 70% to 80% of which occur a single time. The top ten clones comprise about 1.3% of the sample.

The cohort consisted of hundreds of healthy bone marrow donors. All cohort members were sampled while nominally healthy, although unrecorded immune exposures were likely present. The donor was CMV seronegative and was included in the group of approximately 350 seronegative cohort members. A peripheral blood sample was collected from each donor, and TCR beta sequencing was performed on peripheral blood mononuclear cells. Genomic DNA extraction from the blood cell samples was performed with the Qiagen DNeasy Blood Extraction Kit. This receptor chain uses TRBV9 and TRBJ2-3; 12 junctional bases match TRBD2. The source material was PBMCs. This sequence originates from a man aged 55-75 years in good health and CMV-seronegative. The CDR3 protein sequence reads: CASSIRTSGKTDTQYF. The DNA sequence is as follows: TGTGCCAGCAGCATCCGGACTAGCGGGAAAACAGATACGCAGTATTTT.